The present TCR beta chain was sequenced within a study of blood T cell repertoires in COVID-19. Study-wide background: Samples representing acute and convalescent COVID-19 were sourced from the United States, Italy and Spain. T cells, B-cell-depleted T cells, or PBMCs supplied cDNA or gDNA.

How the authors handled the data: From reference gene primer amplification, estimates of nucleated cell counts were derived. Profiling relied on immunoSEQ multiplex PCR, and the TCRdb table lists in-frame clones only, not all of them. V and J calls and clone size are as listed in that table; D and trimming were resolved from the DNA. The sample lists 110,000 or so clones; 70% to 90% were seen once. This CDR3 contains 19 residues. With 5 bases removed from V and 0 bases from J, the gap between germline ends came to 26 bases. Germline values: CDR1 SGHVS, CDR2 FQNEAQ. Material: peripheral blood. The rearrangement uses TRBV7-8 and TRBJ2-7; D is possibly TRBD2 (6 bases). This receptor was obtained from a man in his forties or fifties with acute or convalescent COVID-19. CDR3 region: CASSTHPRDSGWSSYEQYF. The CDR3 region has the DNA TGTGCCAGCAGCACACATCCCCGGGACTCCGGGTGGAGCTCCTACGAGCAGTACTTC.